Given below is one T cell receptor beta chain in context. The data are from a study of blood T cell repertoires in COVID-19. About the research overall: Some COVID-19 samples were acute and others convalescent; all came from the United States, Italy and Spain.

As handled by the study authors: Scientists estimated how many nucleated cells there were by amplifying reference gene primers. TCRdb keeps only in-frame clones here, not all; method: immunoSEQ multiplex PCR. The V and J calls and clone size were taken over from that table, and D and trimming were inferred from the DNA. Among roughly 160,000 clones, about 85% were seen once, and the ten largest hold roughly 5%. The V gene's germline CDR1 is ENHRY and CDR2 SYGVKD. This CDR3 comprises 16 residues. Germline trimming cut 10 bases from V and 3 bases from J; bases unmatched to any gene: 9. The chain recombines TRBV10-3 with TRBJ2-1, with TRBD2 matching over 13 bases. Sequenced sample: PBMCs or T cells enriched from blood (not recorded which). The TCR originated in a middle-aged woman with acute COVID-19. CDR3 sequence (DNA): TGTGCCACCGGGACTAGCGGGGCCCCAGTCTACAATGAGCAGTTCTTC. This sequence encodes CATGTSGAPVYNEQFF.